This T cell receptor beta chain derives from a study of blood T cells in healthy people across ages. Primed by a sample-barcoded 5' primer and a J-beta primer mix, a second PCR proceeded for 7 to 11 cycles. TCRdb re-called the 5' RACE reads with MiXCR, one entry per CDR3 protein. In the table there are 1,500,000 or so distinct CDR3 sequences, 40% to 45% of which are singletons. Findings of the study overall: Greater diversity and more naive CD4+ cells were seen in long-lived donors than in aged donors. Unsorted PBMCs prevented conclusive naive versus antigen-experienced comparison.

Concerning this clonotype itself: The antigen is unknown.

At least 5.5 micrograms of total RNA were extracted per sample. This CDR3 comprises 15 residues. Germline loops: CDR1 MDHEN, CDR2 SYDVKM. V was clipped by 3 bases and J by 0 bases; unmatched bases: 4. The gene calls are TRBV28 and TRBJ1-1; 7 positions agree with TRBD1. The source of this sequence is a young woman in good health. Sample: blood. The CDR3 coding sequence is TGTGCCAGCAGTTTTGGGACAGCCCTGAACACTGAAGCTTTCTTT. Encoded protein: CASSFGTALNTEAFF.